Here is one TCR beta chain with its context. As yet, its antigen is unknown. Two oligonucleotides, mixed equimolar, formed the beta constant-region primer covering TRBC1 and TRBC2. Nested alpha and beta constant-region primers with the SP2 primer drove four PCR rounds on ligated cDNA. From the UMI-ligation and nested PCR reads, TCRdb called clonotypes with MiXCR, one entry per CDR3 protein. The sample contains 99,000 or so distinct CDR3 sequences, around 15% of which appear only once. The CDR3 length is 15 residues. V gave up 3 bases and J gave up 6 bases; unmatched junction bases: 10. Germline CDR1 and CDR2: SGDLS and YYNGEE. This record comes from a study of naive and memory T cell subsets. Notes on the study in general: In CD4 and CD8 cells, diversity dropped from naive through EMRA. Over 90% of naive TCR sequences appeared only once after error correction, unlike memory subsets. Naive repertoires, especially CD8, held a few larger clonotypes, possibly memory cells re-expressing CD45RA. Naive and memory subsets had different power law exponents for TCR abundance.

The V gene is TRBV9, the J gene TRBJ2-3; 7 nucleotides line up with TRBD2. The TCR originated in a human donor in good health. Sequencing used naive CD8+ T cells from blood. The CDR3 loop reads CASSAGRRDFDTQYF. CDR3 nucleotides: TGTGCCAGCAGCGCCGGGAGGCGGGATTTTGATACGCAGTATTTT. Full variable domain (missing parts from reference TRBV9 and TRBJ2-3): DSGVTQTPKHLITATGQRVTLRCSPRSGDLSVYWYQQSLDQGLQFLIQYYNGEERAKGNILERFSAQQFPDLHSELNLSSLELGDSALYFCASSAGRRDFDTQYFGPGTRLTVL.